The 23 T cell receptor beta chains below were found in one sample sequenced in a study of PD-1 blockade in classical Hodgkin lymphoma. Clones were sequenced by immunoSEQ multiplex PCR, and TCRdb holds only the in-frame ones, with some missing. The data contain roughly 7,100 clones, around nine tenths of them singletons. Time point noted: cycle 4 day 1 (C4D1), after about 6 weeks of nivolumab. All patients relapsed after autologous stem cell transplantation, and brentuximab vedotin exposure varied. Here the sequenced sample was peripheral blood mononuclear cells (PBMCs), taken before the fourth cycle of nivolumab. Source of these receptors: a human donor with classical Hodgkin lymphoma.

This rearrangement joins TRBV12-5 to TRBJ1-2, with 9 positions matching TRBD1. CDR1 and CDR2 from the germline V gene are LGHNT and FRNRAP. The CDR3 spans 14 residues. V shed 5 bases and J 7 bases; nucleotides not matched to a gene: 8. The CDR3 spells CASGQPDRGGGYTF. The CDR3 DNA reads TGTGCTAGTGGTCAACCGGACAGGGGAGGTGGCTACACCTTC.

V gene TRBV18 combines with J gene TRBJ1-1; a possible D gene is TRBD1 (5 bases). The CDR3 totals 16 residues. V dropped 1 base and J dropped 4 bases, with 16 bases sitting between them. Germline values: CDR1 KGHSH, CDR2 LQKENI. CDR3 sequence reads: CASSPLAGIPGTEAFF. The CDR3, as DNA: TGTGCCAGCTCACCACTTGCAGGGATCCCCGGCACTGAAGCTTTCTTT.

The chain has TRBV4-2 and TRBJ1-6; 10 bases are shared with TRBD1. This CDR3 is built from 15 residues. CDR1 is LGHNA and CDR2 is YNFKEQ in the germline V gene. The ends lost 3 bases at V and 9 bases at J; junction bases unmatched: 5. CDR3 DNA: TGTGCCAGCAGCCAGGGCCGGACAGGGGGTTCACCCCTCCACTTT. It encodes CASSQGRTGGSPLHF.

V is TRBV28 and J is TRBJ1-3, with D possibly matching TRBD1 (5 bases). The CDR3 is 15 amino acids. From germline, CDR1 is MDHEN and CDR2 SYDVKM. Trimming took 6 bases from V and 0 from J, leaving 12 bases between them. CDR3 in amino acids: CASRSGGGSGNTIYF. The CDR3 DNA reads TGTGCCAGCAGATCGGGGGGGGGCTCTGGAAACACCATATATTTT.

The chain uses TRBV5-5 and TRBJ2-5; 7 bases align to TRBD1. The CDR3 has 15 residues. Looked up from germline, CDR1 is SGHKS and CDR2 is YYEKEE (reference sequence). The trim removed 4 bases at V and 4 bases at J, leaving 10 bases unmatched. This CDR3 is CASSQEDRAGETQYF. The CDR3 nucleotides read TGTGCCAGCAGCCAAGAAGACAGGGCAGGAGAGACCCAGTACTTC.

V is TRBV19 and J is TRBJ2-1, with 7 nucleotides matching TRBD2. Germline assignment: CDR1 LNHDA and CDR2 SQIVND (reference sequence). V lost 7 bases, J lost 2 bases, and 11 bases stayed unmatched. The CDR3 runs to 16 residues. The CDR3: CASTPDALAAYNEQFF. CDR3 DNA: TGTGCCAGTACCCCCGACGCCCTAGCGGCCTACAATGAGCAGTTCTTC.

The chain employs TRBV9 and TRBJ2-3; D not certain. V was clipped by 2 bases and J by 6 bases, with 4 bases between them. CDR1 and CDR2 (germline): SGDLS, YYNGEE. The CDR3 consists of 11 residues. CDR3 sequence reads: CASSVDDTQYF. The CDR3 coding sequence is TGTGCCAGCAGCGTCGACGATACGCAGTATTTT.

J is TRBJ1-5 and V is TRBV15; D not certain. Between the trimmed V and J ends, which lost 0 bases and 2 bases, there was a span of 14 bases. The length of the CDR3 is 17 residues. CDR1 LNHNV and CDR2 YYDKDF come from the germline V gene (reference sequence). CDR3 loop: CATSREGPRRGNQPQHF. The CDR3 DNA reads TGTGCCACCAGCAGAGAAGGACCTAGAAGAGGCAATCAGCCCCAGCATTTT.

The J gene is TRBJ1-5, the V gene TRBV18, with a tentative D call TRBD1 (6 bases). Germline CDR1 reads KGHSH; CDR2 reads LQKENI. The length of the CDR3 is 14 residues. The V end was cut by 5 bases, the J end by 9 bases, with 17 bases between. The CDR3 DNA sequence: TGTGCCAGCTCAAAGGAAGGGGGACTGGGGCCCCAGCATTTT. It codes for CASSKEGGLGPQHF.

The CDR3 reads CASSRGTSYEQYV. In DNA, the CDR3 is TGCGCCAGCAGTAGGGGTACCTCCTACGAGCAGTACGTC. The V and J genes are TRBV10-2 and TRBJ2-7; a weak D match, TRBD1 (5 bases). Trimming shortened V by 5 bases and J by 0 bases, and 8 bases separated the two germline ends. This CDR3 region has 13 residues. Germline values: CDR1 WSHSY, CDR2 SAAADI.

There are a few counts of this clone. The chain links TRBV10-3 to TRBJ1-1; D gene ambiguous. Germline CDR1 ENHRY, CDR2 SYGVKD. Trimming cost V 4 bases and J 0 bases, with 6 bases left between them. There are 13 residues in the CDR3. In DNA, the CDR3 is TGTGCCATCAGTGCACAGTTGAACACTGAAGCTTTCTTT. As protein: CAISAQLNTEAFF.

The chain couples TRBV4-1 to TRBJ2-5, with 8 bases aligning to TRBD1. The germline CDR1 and CDR2 sequences are MGHRA and YSYEKL. Trimming at V came to 3 bases and at J to 5 bases, leaving 2 bases not matched to a gene. This CDR3 is 13 amino acids long. CDR3 in DNA: TGCGCCAGCAGCCATCGGACAGGGGAGACCCAGTACTTC. Encoded protein: CASSHRTGETQYF.

This clone appeared a single time. The V gene is TRBV9, the J gene TRBJ2-3, with a tentative D call TRBD2 (5 bases). There are 15 residues in the CDR3. Germline V gene data show CDR1 as SGDLS and CDR2 as YYNGEE. V dropped 0 bases and J dropped 2 bases, with 10 bases sitting between them. CDR3 nucleotide sequence: TGTGCCAGCAGCGTAGACGAGCGGATCACAGATACGCAGTATTTT. This translates into CASSVDERITDTQYF.

This chain uses TRBV18 with TRBJ1-6; D call uncertain. V lost 3 bases and J lost 7, with 13 bases in between. The germline gives CDR1 KGHSH, CDR2 LQKENI. CDR3 size: 15 residues. The CDR3 sequence is CASSPTDWGNSPLHF. DNA of the CDR3: TGTGCCAGCTCACCCACGGACTGGGGAAATTCACCCCTCCACTTT.

This chain links TRBV27 with TRBJ2-5; maybe TRBD2 (7 bases). This CDR3 is built from 14 residues. Germline V CDR1 and CDR2: MNHEY, SMNVEV (reference sequence). With 8 bases removed from V and 5 bases from J, the gap between germline ends came to 18 bases. The CDR3 loop is CASRGAYRRETQYF. The CDR3 DNA is TGTGCCAGCCGGGGGGCATATCGGCGGGAGACCCAGTACTTC.

In its sample, this clone was seen once. CDR3 nucleotides: TGTGCCAGCAGCCCGAAAACGCTAGGAAATTCACCCCTCCACTTT. Protein sequence: CASSPKTLGNSPLHF. V and J are TRBV5-8 and TRBJ1-6; D gene uncertain. This CDR3 has 15 amino acids. Deletions cut 4 bases from V and 7 bases from J, with 15 bases between. Germline lookup yields CDR1 SGHTS and CDR2 YDEGEE. Together with reference TRBV5-8 and TRBJ1-6, the CDR3 gives the full variable domain: EAGVTQSPTHLIKTRGQQATLRCSPISGHTSVYWYQQALGLGLQFLLWYDEGEERNRGNFPPRFSGRQFPNYSSELNVNALELEDSALYLCASSPKTLGNSPLHFGNGTRLTVT.

The rearrangement uses TRBV11-3 and TRBJ2-3, with TRBD2 identical over 9 bases. The V segment lost 4 bases and the J segment 1 base; nucleotides outside the gene matches: 6. Germline V gives CDR1 SGHNT, CDR2 YENEEA. This CDR3 is built from 16 residues. The CDR3 protein is CASSSPSGKGTDTQYF. CDR3 nucleotides: TGTGCCAGCAGCTCACCTAGCGGGAAGGGCACAGATACGCAGTATTTT.

The chain recombines TRBV5-1 with TRBJ2-5; D not certain. The CDR3 length is 13 residues. From germline, CDR1 is SGHRS and CDR2 YFSETQ. Between the trimmed V and J ends, which lost 0 bases and 5 bases, there was a span of 8 bases. Here the CDR3 reads CASSLVQEETQYF. The CDR3, as DNA: TGCGCCAGCAGCTTGGTTCAGGAGGAGACCCAGTACTTC.

The rearrangement links TRBV7-6 to TRBJ1-5, with D perhaps matching TRBD1 (5 bases). Germline CDR1 and CDR2: SGHVS and FNYEAQ. This CDR3 contains 14 residues. With 4 bases removed from V and 5 bases from J, the gap between germline ends came to 12 bases. CDR3 coding DNA: TGTGCCAGCAGCTCCCGGCTGGGGGATCAGCCCCAGCATTTT. Its translation is CASSSRLGDQPQHF.

The chain has TRBV6-1 and TRBJ1-2; 10 bases align to TRBD1. After removal of 0 bases from V and 3 bases from J, the junction contained 7 bases not matched to a gene. Germline V gives CDR1 MNHNS, CDR2 SASEGT. This CDR3 contains 17 residues. In DNA, the CDR3 is TGTGCCAGCAGTGAAGCGAGGGGGGACAGGGGATACTATGGCTACACCTTC. This encodes CASSEARGDRGYYGYTF.

The chain couples TRBV7-3 to TRBJ2-1; no firm D call. From germline, CDR1 is SGHTA and CDR2 FQGTGA. The CDR3 is 13 amino acids. Trimming removed 2 bases from V and 8 bases from J, with 10 bases in between. The CDR3 region is CASSLAPMYEQFF. The CDR3 DNA follows: TGTGCCAGCAGCTTAGCACCCATGTATGAGCAGTTCTTC.

The chain recombines TRBV7-9 with TRBJ1-3; 12 bases are shared with TRBD1. The V and J ends lost 5 bases and 6 bases, in that order; junction bases with no gene match: 11. Germline V gene sequence: CDR1 SEHNR, CDR2 FQNEAQ (reference sequence). The CDR3 contains 17 residues. The CDR3 nucleotides read TGTGCCAGCAGCCTCACGGGACAGGGGGCGTTTGAAAACACCATATATTTT. This encodes CASSLTGQGAFENTIYF.

This chain connects TRBV5-1 to TRBJ1-1; the D gene is possibly TRBD1 (5 bases). Trimming stripped 0 bases from V and 1 base from J, with 13 bases between. The CDR3 contains 16 residues. The V gene's germline CDR1 is SGHRS and CDR2 YFSETQ. In DNA form, the CDR3 reads TGCGCCAGCAGCTTGGCCGGTGGGGCGCGGAACACTGAAGCTTTCTTT. Its protein product is CASSLAGGARNTEAFF.